The 3 T cell receptor beta chains reported below all come from one sample, sequenced in a study of cytomegalovirus exposure and HLA in healthy donors. 60 Vbeta and 13 Jbeta primers were used in PCR. Profiling relied on immunoSEQ multiplex PCR, and the TCRdb table lists in-frame clones only, not all of them. The sample holds about 130,000 clones, roughly 80% seen once. Sequenced sample: PBMCs. The source of these receptors is a female donor in good health and CMV-seronegative.

This clone was observed once. The chain has TRBV2 and TRBJ2-2; D is uncertain. The V gene lost 6 bases and the J gene lost 10 bases, with 12 bases spanning the gap. This CDR3 region has 12 residues. CDR1 and CDR2 (germline): SNHLY, FYNNEI. The CDR3 nucleotides are TGTGCCAGCAGGCATATGGGCGTGGAGCTGTTTTTT. It yields the protein CASRHMGVELFF.

The V gene is TRBV10-3, the J gene TRBJ2-7; D perhaps matches TRBD2 (6 bases). The CDR3 extends over 15 amino acids. Deletions cut 6 bases from V and 0 bases from J, with 15 bases between. Germline-derived CDR1 and CDR2 are ENHRY and SYGVKD. In nucleotides, the CDR3 is TGTGCCATCAGGCAGACAGCGACTAGCTCCTACGAGCAGTACTTC. Its translation: CAIRQTATSSYEQYF.

The chain links TRBV9 to TRBJ1-3; TRBD1 matches at 8 bases. The V segment lost 4 bases and the J segment 8 bases; nucleotides outside the gene matches: 5. CDR3 length equals 13 residues. Looked up from germline, CDR1 is SGDLS and CDR2 is YYNGEE. As DNA, the CDR3 is TGTGCCAGCAGCACGGACAGGGCAGACACCATATATTTT. Amino acid sequence: CASSTDRADTIYF.